The clone carrying this TCR beta chain was observed a few times. This entry belongs to a study of T cells after yellow fever vaccination. Each CDR3 protein gets one entry after TCRdb re-called the 5' RACE reads with MiXCR. The sample records hundreds of thousands of distinct CDR3 sequences, about 13% being singletons. CDR1 is SQVTM, CDR2 ANQGSEA, per germline. The V end was cut by 5 bases, the J end by 5 bases, with 13 bases between. CDR3 length: 13 amino acids. The rearrangement links TRBV29-1 to TRBJ2-1, with D uncertain. This receptor was taken from a man aged 30-40 years who received the YFV17D yellow fever vaccine. Material: PBMCs, obtained on the day of the yellow fever booster vaccination. CDR3 DNA: TGCAGCGTTCACCAAACGGACCACAATGAGCAGTTCTTC. Protein sequence: CSVHQTDHNEQFF.